These T cell receptor beta chains were read from a single sample in a study of cytomegalovirus exposure and HLA in healthy donors. Method: immunoSEQ multiplex PCR; TCRdb's copy keeps in-frame clones and lacks some. The repertoire consists of more than 100,000 clones, with less than 65% occurring once and the leading ten covering approximately 11%. Sequencing was performed on PBMCs. The receptors were sampled from a middle-aged man in good health and CMV-seropositive. Both conserved end residues are part of each CDR3. The D gene is left open where the match is weak. Clone size, where shown, is once, few, many, or a class for clones that have expanded.

v_gene: TRBV7-8
j_gene: TRBJ2-7
d_gene: -
abundance: -
CDR3nt: TGTGCCAGCAGCTTAGCGCCAGGGCCCCTTTCCTACGAGCAGTACTTC
CDR3aa: CASSLAPGPLSYEQYF

v_gene: TRBV18
j_gene: TRBJ2-7
d_gene: TRBD2
abundance: -
CDR3nt: TGTGCCAGCTCCCTAGTCCCTGGGACTAGCGGGAGCCACGAGCAGTACTTC
CDR3aa: CASSLVPGTSGSHEQYF

v_gene: TRBV6-6
j_gene: TRBJ2-7
d_gene: TRBD2
abundance: many
CDR3nt: TGTGCCAGCAGCCGGGACTATACCTACGAGCAGTACTTC
CDR3aa: CASSRDYTYEQYF

v_gene: TRBV2
j_gene: TRBJ1-2
d_gene: -
abundance: -
CDR3nt: TGTGCCAGCATTTTCGCAGTTAACTATGGCTACACCTTC
CDR3aa: CASIFAVNYGYTF

v_gene: TRBV14
j_gene: TRBJ1-3
d_gene: -
abundance: few
CDR3nt: TGTGCCAGCAGGACTACAGGGAGCTCTGGAAACACCATATATTTT
CDR3aa: CASRTTGSSGNTIYF

v_gene: TRBV6-5
j_gene: TRBJ1-1
d_gene: -
abundance: once
CDR3nt: TGTGCCACCCACCTGGAGGGGGGGCCGCACACTGAAGCTTTCTTT
CDR3aa: CATHLEGGPHTEAFF

v_gene: TRBV10-3
j_gene: TRBJ2-7
d_gene: TRBD2
abundance: -
CDR3nt: TGTGCCATCAGCACGAGCGGGGGCTACGAGCAGTACTTC
CDR3aa: CAISTSGGYEQYF

v_gene: TRBV19
j_gene: TRBJ2-7
d_gene: TRBD2
abundance: few
CDR3nt: TGTGCCAGTAGTCAGCCTAGCGGGACCTACGAGCAGTACTTC
CDR3aa: CASSQPSGTYEQYF

v_gene: TRBV19
j_gene: TRBJ2-7
d_gene: TRBD1
abundance: -
CDR3nt: TGTGCCAGTAGTATGGGACAGGGGGCTACGTACGAGCAGTACTTC
CDR3aa: CASSMGQGATYEQYF

v_gene: TRBV4-1
j_gene: TRBJ2-6
d_gene: TRBD1
abundance: -
CDR3nt: TGCGCCAGCAGCCGGGACAGGGAATCTGGGGCCAACGTCCTGACTTTC
CDR3aa: CASSRDRESGANVLTF

v_gene: TRBV6-1
j_gene: TRBJ1-5
d_gene: -
abundance: -
CDR3nt: TGTGCCAGCAGCATTAACCAGGGGCAGGATCAGCCCCAGCATTTT
CDR3aa: CASSINQGQDQPQHF

v_gene: TRBV15
j_gene: TRBJ1-5
d_gene: TRBD1
abundance: -
CDR3nt: TGTGCCACCAGATCGACGGGGACAGGGTATGATCAGCCCCAGCATTTT
CDR3aa: CATRSTGTGYDQPQHF

v_gene: TRBV19
j_gene: TRBJ2-2
d_gene: -
abundance: -
CDR3nt: TGTGCCAGTAGATGGGGGCAGGTGAACACCGGGGAGCTGTTTTTT
CDR3aa: CASRWGQVNTGELFF

v_gene: TRBV7-3
j_gene: TRBJ1-2
d_gene: TRBD1
abundance: few
CDR3nt: TGTGCCAGCAGCTTTACAGGGGGCGGAGGCTACACCTTC
CDR3aa: CASSFTGGGGYTF

v_gene: TRBV29-1
j_gene: TRBJ2-7
d_gene: TRBD1
abundance: -
CDR3nt: TGCAGCGTTGTAACATTAGAGGGGGCGCGGTCCGAGCAGTACTTC
CDR3aa: CSVVTLEGARSEQYF

v_gene: TRBV5-1
j_gene: TRBJ2-7
d_gene: TRBD2
abundance: -
CDR3nt: TGCGCCAGCAGCGTTAGCGGGGGAACCTACGAGCAGTACTTC
CDR3aa: CASSVSGGTYEQYF

v_gene: TRBV29-1
j_gene: TRBJ2-3
d_gene: TRBD2
abundance: -
CDR3nt: TGCAGCGTTGAAAGCGGGGGGCCAGCAGATACGCAGTATTTT
CDR3aa: CSVESGGPADTQYF

v_gene: TRBV7-9
j_gene: TRBJ2-1
d_gene: -
abundance: -
CDR3nt: TGTGCCAGCAGCGCCGGACAGTTCAATGAGCAGTTCTTC
CDR3aa: CASSAGQFNEQFF

v_gene: TRBV28
j_gene: TRBJ1-4
d_gene: -
abundance: few
CDR3nt: TGTGCCAGCAGTTTAGTCCAGTCGATGAATGAAAAACTGTTTTTT
CDR3aa: CASSLVQSMNEKLFF

v_gene: TRBV4-1
j_gene: TRBJ2-5
d_gene: TRBD2
abundance: -
CDR3nt: TGCGCCAGCAGTAAACCAGGACTAGCCCAAGAGACCCAGTACTTC
CDR3aa: CASSKPGLAQETQYF

v_gene: TRBV2
j_gene: TRBJ1-2
d_gene: TRBD1
abundance: -
CDR3nt: TGTGCCAGCAGGGCCGGGACAGGGTTCGGCTACACCTTC
CDR3aa: CASRAGTGFGYTF

v_gene: TRBV6-5
j_gene: TRBJ1-6
d_gene: TRBD1
abundance: -
CDR3nt: TGTGCCAGCAGTTACCGACAGGGATGGTCACCCCTCCACTTT
CDR3aa: CASSYRQGWSPLHF

v_gene: TRBV6-1
j_gene: TRBJ2-3
d_gene: -
abundance: -
CDR3nt: TGTGCCAGCAGTGATGGCGGGGATACGCAGTATTTT
CDR3aa: CASSDGGDTQYF

v_gene: TRBV29-1
j_gene: TRBJ1-1
d_gene: TRBD1
abundance: -
CDR3nt: TGCAGCGCTACCGGGACAGGGGGCCCCGTGAACACTGAAGCTTTCTTT
CDR3aa: CSATGTGGPVNTEAFF

v_gene: TRBV7-2
j_gene: TRBJ2-7
d_gene: -
abundance: -
CDR3nt: TGTGCCAGCAGCTTAATTCTAGGCAATTACGAGCAGTACTTC
CDR3aa: CASSLILGNYEQYF

v_gene: TRBV6-6
j_gene: TRBJ2-3
d_gene: TRBD1
abundance: few
CDR3nt: TGTGCCAGCAGTACCCACAGGGGGCAGGGCACAGATACGCAGTATTTT
CDR3aa: CASSTHRGQGTDTQYF

v_gene: TRBV27
j_gene: TRBJ2-2
d_gene: TRBD2
abundance: -
CDR3nt: TGTGCCAGCAGTTTGGAGACTAGCGGGAGTAACACCCCGAACACCGGGGAGCTGTTTTTT
CDR3aa: CASSLETSGSNTPNTGELFF

v_gene: TRBV28
j_gene: TRBJ1-1
d_gene: TRBD1
abundance: -
CDR3nt: TGTGCCAGCAGTTCCGCGGGGACAGTGGACCACACTGAAGCTTTCTTT
CDR3aa: CASSSAGTVDHTEAFF

v_gene: TRBV2
j_gene: TRBJ1-2
d_gene: TRBD1
abundance: few
CDR3nt: TGTGCCAGCAGTGAGGGACAGGGGAGGGATGGCTACACCTTC
CDR3aa: CASSEGQGRDGYTF

v_gene: TRBV6-5
j_gene: TRBJ2-7
d_gene: TRBD2
abundance: -
CDR3nt: TGTGCCAGCAGTTACTCGGGGAGCGGGAGAGGGTACGAGCAGTACTTC
CDR3aa: CASSYSGSGRGYEQYF

v_gene: TRBV28
j_gene: TRBJ1-2
d_gene: -
abundance: once
CDR3nt: TGTGCCAGCAGTTTAATCTGGCCTGGCGCTAGGGGCTACACCTTC
CDR3aa: CASSLIWPGARGYTF

v_gene: TRBV29-1
j_gene: TRBJ2-3
d_gene: -
abundance: -
CDR3nt: TGCAGCGGACGAGGGGGATCCACAGATACGCAGTATTTT
CDR3aa: CSGRGGSTDTQYF

v_gene: TRBV10-3
j_gene: TRBJ1-2
d_gene: TRBD1
abundance: few
CDR3nt: TGTGCCATCAGTGAGTCGGGCAGGCCAGGGGGTGGCTACACCTTC
CDR3aa: CAISESGRPGGGYTF

v_gene: TRBV2
j_gene: TRBJ1-5
d_gene: TRBD1
abundance: once
CDR3nt: TGTGCCAGCAGTGAAGCTACAGGGGGCAATCAGCCCCAGCATTTT
CDR3aa: CASSEATGGNQPQHF

v_gene: TRBV6-6
j_gene: TRBJ1-2
d_gene: TRBD1
abundance: -
CDR3nt: TGTGCCAGCAGTTACACAGGACAGGGGGGGGCGAGGGGCTACACCTTC
CDR3aa: CASSYTGQGGARGYTF

v_gene: TRBV7-8
j_gene: TRBJ2-7
d_gene: -
abundance: -
CDR3nt: TGTGCCAGCACCCCAGGCCGCTTTTCCTACGAGCAGTACTTC
CDR3aa: CASTPGRFSYEQYF